This T cell receptor beta chain was observed in a study of identical twins. In this sample, this clonotype turned up many times. The antigen is undetermined. Study-level points and caveats: Zero-insertion analyses might be partly confounded by invariant T cells like MAIT and iNKT.

TCRdb processed the 5' RACE reads anew with MiXCR; each CDR3 protein has one entry. The sample consists of fewer than 800,000 distinct CDR3 sequences, around 7.4% of them appearing once. Germline values: CDR1 SGHVS, CDR2 FQNEAQ. V lost 0 bases and J 3 bases, leaving 6 bases between the germline ends. The CDR3 sequence is 13 residues long. This same sample was also part of a study on yellow fever vaccine responses in identical twins. From that report: A vaccine T cell response that seemed partly convergent and partly personalized was reported in twins.

The TCR was taken from a woman younger than 30 in good health. Sequencing was carried out using PBMCs. The J gene is TRBJ2-7, the V gene TRBV7-8, with D hard to call. CDR3 bases: TGTGCCAGCAGCTTAGCTCCCCTCTACGAGCAGTACTTC. Translating gives CASSLAPLYEQYF.